Described below is a single T cell receptor beta chain sequence and its context. The antigen is undetermined. Germline CDR1 is SGHAT and CDR2 is FQNNGV. There are 14 residues in the CDR3. V gave up 3 bases and J gave up 3 bases, with 9 bases separating them. This sample was taken from a study of metastatic and nonmetastatic thyroid tumors. Using MiXCR, TCRdb reanalyzed the PCR reads. The profile shows about 85,000 clones, 8.6% of them singletons. General observations from the study: As reported, TCR beta diversity in blood and tumor was significantly higher in malignant thyroid tumors than in benign nodules.

All patients were treatment-naive before thyroid surgery. Sequencing used blood. The J gene is TRBJ2-4, the V gene TRBV11-2; possibly TRBD2 for D (5 bases). The clonotype was recovered from a female donor with papillary thyroid cancer or a benign thyroid nodule (not recorded which). Some clones in this sample may be carry-over from other donors' samples. CDR3 sequence (DNA): TGTGCCAGCAGCTTCCAGCGGAGCAAAAACATTCAGTACTTC. Translation: CASSFQRSKNIQYF.